Detailed here is one TCR beta chain. PCR amplification relied on 60 Vbeta primers (plus 13 Jbeta primers). The data were produced by immunoSEQ multiplex PCR, yet TCRdb's version contains in-frame clones alone and is incomplete. The top ten hold around 1.2% of the sample, which has approximately 140,000 clones, 73% seen once. This entry is derived from a study of cytomegalovirus exposure and HLA in healthy donors. The CDR3 runs to 14 residues. CDR1 and CDR2 from the germline V gene are MGHRA and YSYEKL. V was pared by 2 bases and J by 3 bases, with 10 bases between. Sequenced material: PBMCs. V gene TRBV4-1 combines with J gene TRBJ1-2; a weak D match, TRBD1 (6 bases). The receptor comes from a woman aged 40 to 55 in good health and CMV-seronegative. This CDR3 reads CASSQWAGDYGYTF. The DNA of the CDR3 is TGCGCCAGCAGCCAATGGGCAGGGGACTATGGCTACACCTTC.